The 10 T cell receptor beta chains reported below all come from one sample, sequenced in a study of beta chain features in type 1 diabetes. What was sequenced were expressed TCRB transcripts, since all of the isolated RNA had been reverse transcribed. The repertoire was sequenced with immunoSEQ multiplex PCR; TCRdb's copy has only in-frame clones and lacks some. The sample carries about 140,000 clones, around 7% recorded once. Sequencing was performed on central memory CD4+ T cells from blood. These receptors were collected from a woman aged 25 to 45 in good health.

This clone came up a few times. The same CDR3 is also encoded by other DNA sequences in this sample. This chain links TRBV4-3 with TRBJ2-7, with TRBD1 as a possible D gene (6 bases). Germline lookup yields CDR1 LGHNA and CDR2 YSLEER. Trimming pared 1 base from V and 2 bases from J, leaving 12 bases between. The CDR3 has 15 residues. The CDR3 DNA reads TGCGCCAGCAGCCAAGCTCAGGGGCCAACCTACGAGCAGTACTTC. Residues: CASSQAQGPTYEQYF.

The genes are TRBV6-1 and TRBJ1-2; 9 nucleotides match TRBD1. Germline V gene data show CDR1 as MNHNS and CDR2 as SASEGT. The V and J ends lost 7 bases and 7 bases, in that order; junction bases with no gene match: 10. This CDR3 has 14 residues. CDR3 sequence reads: CASIAGTGTFGYTF. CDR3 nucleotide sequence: TGTGCCAGCATTGCGGGGACAGGGACTTTTGGCTACACCTTC.

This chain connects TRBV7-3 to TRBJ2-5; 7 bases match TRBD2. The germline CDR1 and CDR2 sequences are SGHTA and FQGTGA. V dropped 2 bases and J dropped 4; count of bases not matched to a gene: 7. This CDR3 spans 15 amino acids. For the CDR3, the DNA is TGTGCCAGCAGCTTATTCGCGGGAGTGGGAGAGACCCAGTACTTC. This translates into CASSLFAGVGETQYF.

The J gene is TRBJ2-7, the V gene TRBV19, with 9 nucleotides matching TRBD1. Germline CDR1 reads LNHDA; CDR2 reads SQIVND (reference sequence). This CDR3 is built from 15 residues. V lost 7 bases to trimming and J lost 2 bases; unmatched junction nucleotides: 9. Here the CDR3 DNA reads TGTGCCAGTATCGGAAGGACAGGGGAAACCTACGAGCAGTACTTC. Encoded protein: CASIGRTGETYEQYF.

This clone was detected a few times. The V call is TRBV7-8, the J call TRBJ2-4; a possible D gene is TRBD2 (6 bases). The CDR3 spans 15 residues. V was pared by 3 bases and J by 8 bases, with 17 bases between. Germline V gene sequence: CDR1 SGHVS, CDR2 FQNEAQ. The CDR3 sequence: CASSLSGTFSDIQYF. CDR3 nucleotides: TGTGCCAGCAGCTTGTCCGGGACTTTTTCGGACATTCAGTACTTC. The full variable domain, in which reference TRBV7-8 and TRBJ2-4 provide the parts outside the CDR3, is GAGVSQSPRYKVAKRGQDVALRCDPISGHVSLFWYQQALGQGPEFLTYFQNEAQLDKSGLPSDRFFAERPEGSVSTLKIQRTQQEDSAVYLCASSLSGTFSDIQYFGAGTRLSVL.

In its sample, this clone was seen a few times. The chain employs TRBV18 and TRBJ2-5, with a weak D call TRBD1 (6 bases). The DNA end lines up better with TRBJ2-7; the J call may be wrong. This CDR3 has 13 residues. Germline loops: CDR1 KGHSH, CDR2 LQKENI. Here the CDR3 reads CASSPTGLYEQYF. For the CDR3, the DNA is TGTGCCAGCTCACCTACAGGGTTATACGAGCAGTACTTC.

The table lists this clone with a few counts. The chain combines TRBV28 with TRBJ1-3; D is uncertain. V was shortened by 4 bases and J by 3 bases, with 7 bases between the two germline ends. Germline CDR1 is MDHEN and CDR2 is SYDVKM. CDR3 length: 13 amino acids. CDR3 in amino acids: CASSSPNGNTIYF. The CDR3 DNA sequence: TGTGCCAGCAGTTCCCCAAATGGAAACACCATATATTTT.

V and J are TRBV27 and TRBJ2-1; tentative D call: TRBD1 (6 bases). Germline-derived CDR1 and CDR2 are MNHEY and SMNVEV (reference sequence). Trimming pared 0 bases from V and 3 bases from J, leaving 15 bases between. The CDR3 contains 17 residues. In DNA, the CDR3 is TGTGCCAGCAGTTTATCGCCCTGGCAGGGGTTCTACAATGAGCAGTTCTTC. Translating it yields CASSLSPWQGFYNEQFF.

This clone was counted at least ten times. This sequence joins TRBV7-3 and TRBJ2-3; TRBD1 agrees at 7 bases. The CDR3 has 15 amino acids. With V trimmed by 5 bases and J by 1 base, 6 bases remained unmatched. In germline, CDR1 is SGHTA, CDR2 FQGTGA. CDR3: CASSKSGTGTDTQYF. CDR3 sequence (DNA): TGTGCCAGCAGCAAATCCGGGACAGGCACAGATACGCAGTATTTT.

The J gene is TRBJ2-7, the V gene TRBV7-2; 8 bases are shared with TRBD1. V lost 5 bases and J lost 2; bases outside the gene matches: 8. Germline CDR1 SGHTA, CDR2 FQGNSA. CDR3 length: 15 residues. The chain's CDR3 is CASSDGQGKTYEQYF. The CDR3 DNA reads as TGTGCCAGCAGCGACGGACAGGGCAAGACCTACGAGCAGTACTTC. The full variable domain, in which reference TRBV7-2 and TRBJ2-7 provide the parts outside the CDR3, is GAGVSQSPSNKVTEKGKDVELRCDPISGHTALYWYRQSLGQGLEFLIYFQGNSAPDKSGLPSDRFSAERTGGSVSTLTIQRTQQEDSAVYLCASSDGQGKTYEQYFGPGTRLTVT.